Each of the 15 T cell receptor beta chains below was sequenced from the same sample in a study of technical replicates of blood from several donors. Data came from immunoSEQ multiplex PCR; TCRdb stores just in-frame clones and leaves some out. This table holds under 85,000 clones, 92% found once. Sequenced input: T cells isolated from PBMCs. The receptors were gathered from a human donor in good health.

V and J are TRBV9 and TRBJ2-2, with TRBD1 as a possible D gene (5 bases). CDR3 length: 16 amino acids. Germline CDR1 is SGDLS and CDR2 is YYNGEE. V was shortened by 0 bases and J by 2 bases, with 11 bases between the two germline ends. This chain's CDR3 is CASSVEGFLNTGELFF. In DNA, the CDR3 is TGTGCCAGCAGCGTAGAGGGGTTCCTAAACACCGGGGAGCTGTTTTTT.

The chain combines TRBV11-2 with TRBJ1-1; D perhaps matches TRBD1 (6 bases). Germline V gene lookup returns CDR1 SGHAT and CDR2 FQNNGV. Trimming took 3 bases from V and 8 from J, leaving 10 bases between them. This CDR3 is built from 12 residues. The CDR3 DNA reads as TGTGCCAGCAGCTTCGGGACATTCGAAGCTTTCTTT. Its protein is CASSFGTFEAFF.

This sequence joins TRBV4-1 and TRBJ2-3; the D is unclear. Germline V gene sequence: CDR1 MGHRA, CDR2 YSYEKL. The CDR3 is 13 amino acids. Trimming left V 4 bases short and J 4 bases short, with 9 bases between. Written as DNA, the CDR3 is TGCGCCAGCAGCCTACTCCTAGCAGATACGCAGTATTTT. Residues: CASSLLLADTQYF.

This chain connects TRBV4-1 to TRBJ2-7; no definite D call. V was trimmed by 1 base and J by 7 bases, leaving 17 bases between them. This CDR3 is built from 15 residues. Germline V gene data show CDR1 as MGHRA and CDR2 as YSYEKL. CDR3 residues: CASSQVADGWREQYF. CDR3 DNA: TGCGCCAGCAGCCAAGTGGCGGATGGTTGGAGAGAGCAGTACTTC.

This clone was detected only once. The CDR3 sequence: CASSYIAGGITGELFF. The CDR3 bases are TGCGCCAGCAGCTATATAGCGGGAGGCATCACCGGGGAGCTGTTTTTT. The J gene is TRBJ2-2, the V gene TRBV5-1, with TRBD2 matching 10 bases. Trimming took 3 bases from V and 4 from J; bases not matched to a gene: 6. Germline loops: CDR1 SGHRS, CDR2 YFSETQ. This CDR3 region has 16 residues.

The rearrangement links TRBV7-2 to TRBJ2-7, with a weak D call TRBD2 (6 bases). The CDR3 loop spans 14 amino acids. In germline, CDR1 is SGHTA, CDR2 FQGNSA. Trimming removed 5 bases at V and 3 bases at J, with 14 bases between. CDR3 amino acids: CASSPHRDFYEQYF. In DNA, the CDR3 is TGTGCCAGCAGCCCACACCGGGACTTCTACGAGCAGTACTTC.

This chain connects TRBV7-9 to TRBJ2-1, with 11 bases that match TRBD1. V was pared by 4 bases and J by 8 bases, with 4 bases of the junction left unmatched. Per germline, CDR1 SEHNR and CDR2 FQNEAQ (reference sequence). CDR3 length: 14 residues. For the CDR3, the DNA is TGTGCCAGCAGCTCGGACAGGGGGCTCGATGAGCAGTTCTTC. Protein product: CASSSDRGLDEQFF.

This clone was detected once. J is TRBJ1-1 and V is TRBV27, with 7 positions matching TRBD1. The CDR3 covers 13 residues. V was pared by 6 bases and J by 1 base, with 2 bases of the junction left unmatched. Germline V CDR1 and CDR2: MNHEY, SMNVEV (reference sequence). CDR3 nucleotide sequence: TGTGCCAGCAGCTACAGGGGGAACACTGAAGCTTTCTTT. The encoded protein is CASSYRGNTEAFF.

The CDR3 loop reads CAWKRGFQEKLFF. The CDR3 bases are TGTGCCTGGAAAAGGGGATTTCAAGAAAAACTGTTTTTT. The chain has TRBV30 and TRBJ1-4; D might be TRBD1 (5 bases). V was trimmed by 4 bases and J by 8 bases, leaving 14 bases between them. Germline V CDR1 and CDR2: GTSNPN, SVGIG (reference sequence). The CDR3 sequence is 13 residues long.

This clone appeared once. The chain uses TRBV4-2 and TRBJ2-1, with D unclear. Trimming took 0 bases from V and 2 from J, leaving 8 bases between them. CDR3 length: 15 residues. CDR1 and CDR2 from the germline V gene are LGHNA and YNFKEQ. CDR3: CASSQDRSAYNEQFF. CDR3 DNA sequence: TGTGCCAGCAGCCAAGATCGGTCGGCCTACAATGAGCAGTTCTTC.

This chain uses TRBV30 with TRBJ2-1, with 7 bases aligning to TRBD2. The germline V gene has CDR1 GTSNPN and CDR2 SVGIG (reference sequence). CDR3 length: 14 residues. With 0 bases clipped from V and 8 bases from J, the junction kept 7 bases outside the gene matches. The DNA of the CDR3 is TGTGCCTGGAGTGTATCAGCGGGAATCTATGAGCAGTTCTTC. Amino acids: CAWSVSAGIYEQFF.

The chain joins TRBV14 to TRBJ2-3; tentatively, D is TRBD1 (5 bases). Germline lookup yields CDR1 SGHDN and CDR2 FVKESK. This CDR3 comprises 13 residues. V lost 4 bases and J 4 bases, leaving 9 bases between the germline ends. The CDR3 coding sequence is TGTGCCAGCAGCCGGTGGGGCGCAGATACGCAGTATTTT. Its translation: CASSRWGADTQYF.

V gene TRBV7-8 combines with J gene TRBJ2-1; TRBD2 matches at 10 bases. Germline V gene data show CDR1 as SGHVS and CDR2 as FQNEAQ. The ends lost 2 bases at V and 0 bases at J; junction bases unmatched: 7. This CDR3 is 18 amino acids long. Here the CDR3 DNA reads TGTGCCAGCAGCTTACTAGCGGGAGACCCAACCTCCTACAATGAGCAGTTCTTC. Amino acid sequence: CASSLLAGDPTSYNEQFF.

The rearrangement joins TRBV25-1 to TRBJ2-1; 11 bases align to TRBD2. The CDR3 is 16 amino acids. V lost 3 bases to trimming and J lost 4 bases; unmatched junction nucleotides: 5. Germline V gene data show CDR1 as MGHDK and CDR2 as SYGVNS. The CDR3 bases are TGTGCCAGCAGTGATCTAGCGGGAGGTATGTACAATGAGCAGTTCTTC. Amino acid sequence: CASSDLAGGMYNEQFF.

The V call is TRBV29-1, the J call TRBJ2-7; tentatively, D is TRBD1 (6 bases). V lost 3 bases, J lost 6 bases, and 12 bases lay in between. The CDR3 sequence is 12 residues long. Germline CDR1 SQVTM, CDR2 ANQGSEA. For the CDR3, the DNA is TGCAGCGTTGATCGGGGACAAAGCGAGCAGTACTTC. This translates into CSVDRGQSEQYF.